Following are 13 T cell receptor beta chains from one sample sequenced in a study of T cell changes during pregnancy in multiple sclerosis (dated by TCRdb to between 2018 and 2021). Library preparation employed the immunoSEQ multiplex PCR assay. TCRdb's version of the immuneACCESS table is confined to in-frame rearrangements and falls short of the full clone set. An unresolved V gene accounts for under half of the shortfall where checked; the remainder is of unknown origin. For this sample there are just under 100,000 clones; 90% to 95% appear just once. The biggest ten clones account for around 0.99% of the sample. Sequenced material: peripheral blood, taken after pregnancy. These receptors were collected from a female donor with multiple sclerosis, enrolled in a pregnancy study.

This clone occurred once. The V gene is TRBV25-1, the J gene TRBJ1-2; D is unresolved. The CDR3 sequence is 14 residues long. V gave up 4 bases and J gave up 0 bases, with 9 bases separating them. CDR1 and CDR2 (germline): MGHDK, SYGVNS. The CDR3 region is CASSATGTNYGYTF. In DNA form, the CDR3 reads TGTGCCAGCAGTGCCACCGGGACTAACTATGGCTACACCTTC.

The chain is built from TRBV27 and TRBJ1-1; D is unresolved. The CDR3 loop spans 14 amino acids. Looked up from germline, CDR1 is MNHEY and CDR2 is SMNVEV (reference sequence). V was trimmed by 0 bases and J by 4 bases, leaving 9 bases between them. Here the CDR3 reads CASSLSVEFTEAFF. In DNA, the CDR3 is TGTGCCAGCAGTTTATCCGTTGAGTTCACTGAAGCTTTCTTT.

CDR3 sequence (DNA): TGTGCCAGCGAGGGCAGTCAAGAGACCCAGTACTTC. Translating it yields CASEGSQETQYF. The V call is TRBV25-1, the J call TRBJ2-5; possibly TRBD2 for D (5 bases). V dropped 8 bases and J dropped 2 bases, with 9 bases sitting between them. Germline values: CDR1 MGHDK, CDR2 SYGVNS. This CDR3 contains 12 residues.

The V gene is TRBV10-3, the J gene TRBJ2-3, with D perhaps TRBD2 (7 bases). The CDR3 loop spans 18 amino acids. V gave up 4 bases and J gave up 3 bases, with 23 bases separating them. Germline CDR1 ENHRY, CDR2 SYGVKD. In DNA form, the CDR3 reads TGTGCCATCAGTGGGAGTCGAGGTAGGGGGGGCGGAACAGATACGCAGTATTTT. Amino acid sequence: CAISGSRGRGGGTDTQYF.

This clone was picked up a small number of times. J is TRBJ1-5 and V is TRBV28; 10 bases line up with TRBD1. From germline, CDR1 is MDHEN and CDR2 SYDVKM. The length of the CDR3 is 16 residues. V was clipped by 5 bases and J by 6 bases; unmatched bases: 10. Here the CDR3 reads CASSEPGQGGTQPQHF. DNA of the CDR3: TGTGCCAGCAGTGAACCCGGACAGGGGGGTACTCAGCCCCAGCATTTT.

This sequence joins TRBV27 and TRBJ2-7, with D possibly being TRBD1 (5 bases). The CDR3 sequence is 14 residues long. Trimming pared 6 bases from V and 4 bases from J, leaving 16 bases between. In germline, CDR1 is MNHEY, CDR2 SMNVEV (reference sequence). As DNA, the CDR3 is TGTGCCAGCAGGTCCGGGCCAGGGATTTACGAGCAGTACTTC. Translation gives CASRSGPGIYEQYF.

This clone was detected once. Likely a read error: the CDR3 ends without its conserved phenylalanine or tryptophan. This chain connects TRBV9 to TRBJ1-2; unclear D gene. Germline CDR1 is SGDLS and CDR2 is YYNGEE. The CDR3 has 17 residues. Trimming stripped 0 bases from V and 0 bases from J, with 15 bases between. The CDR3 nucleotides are TGTGCCAGCAGCGTAGACCCCCACCCGGCTACTAACTATGGCTACACCCTC. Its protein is CASSVDPHPATNYGYTL.

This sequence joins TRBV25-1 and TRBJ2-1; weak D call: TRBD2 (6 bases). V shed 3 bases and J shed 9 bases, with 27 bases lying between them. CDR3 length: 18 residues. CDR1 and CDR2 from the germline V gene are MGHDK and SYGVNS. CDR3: CASSETTPGGPGGTEQFF. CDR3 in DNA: TGTGCCAGCAGTGAGACAACCCCCGGAGGGCCGGGTGGAACTGAGCAGTTCTTC.

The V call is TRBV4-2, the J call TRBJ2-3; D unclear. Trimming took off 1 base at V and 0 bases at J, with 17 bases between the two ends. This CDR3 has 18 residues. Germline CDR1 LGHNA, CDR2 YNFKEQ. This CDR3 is CASSQAVNSYSSTDTQYF. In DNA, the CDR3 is TGTGCCAGCAGCCAAGCGGTTAACTCGTACTCTAGCACAGATACGCAGTATTTT.

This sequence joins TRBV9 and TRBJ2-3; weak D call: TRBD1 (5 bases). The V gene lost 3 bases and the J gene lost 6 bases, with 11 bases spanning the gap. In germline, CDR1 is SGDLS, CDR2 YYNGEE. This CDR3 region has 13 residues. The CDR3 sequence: CASSDGPGDTQYF. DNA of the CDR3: TGTGCCAGCAGCGATGGGCCAGGGGATACGCAGTATTTT.

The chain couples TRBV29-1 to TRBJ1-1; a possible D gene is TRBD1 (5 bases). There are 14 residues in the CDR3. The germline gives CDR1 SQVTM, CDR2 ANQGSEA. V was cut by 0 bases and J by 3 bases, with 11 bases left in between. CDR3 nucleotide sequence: TGCAGCGTTGAAGAGGTGGGCAGGGACACTGAAGCTTTCTTT. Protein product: CSVEEVGRDTEAFF.

In DNA form, the CDR3 reads TGCGCCAGCAGCTTCAACCCGGGACAGTCCTCCTACGAGCAGTACTTC. Its protein is CASSFNPGQSSYEQYF. The chain uses TRBV5-1 and TRBJ2-7; 7 bases are shared with TRBD1. This CDR3 spans 16 amino acids. With 2 bases clipped from V and 0 bases from J, the junction kept 8 bases outside the gene matches. Germline CDR1 reads SGHRS; CDR2 reads YFSETQ.

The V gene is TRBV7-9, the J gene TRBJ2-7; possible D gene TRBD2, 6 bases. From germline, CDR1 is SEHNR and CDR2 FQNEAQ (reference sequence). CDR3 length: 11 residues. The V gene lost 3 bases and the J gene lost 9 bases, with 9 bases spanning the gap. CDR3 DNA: TGTGCCAGCAGCTTCGGGGACTCGCAGTACTTC. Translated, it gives CASSFGDSQYF.